The 3 T cell receptor beta chains below were found in one sample sequenced in a study of blood T cell repertoires in COVID-19. Repertoires were generated with immunoSEQ multiplex PCR, while TCRdb's copy carries only in-frame clones and drops some. The profile covers 350,000 to 400,000 clones, with 80% to 90% appearing a single time and around 7.4% taken by the ten largest. Material for sequencing was peripheral blood. These receptors all come from a woman aged 60-70 years with COVID-19, enrolled during active disease.

The chain's CDR3 is CAWSGTVYNSPLHF. CDR3 nucleotide sequence: TGTGCCTGGAGCGGGACAGTCTATAATTCACCCCTCCACTTT. The V and J genes are TRBV30 and TRBJ1-6; 7 bases fit TRBD1. Per germline, CDR1 GTSNPN and CDR2 SVGIG (reference sequence). This CDR3 spans 14 amino acids. V lost 3 bases and J lost 3; bases outside the gene matches: 2.

The chain employs TRBV19 and TRBJ1-1, with D hard to call. The V gene's germline CDR1 is LNHDA and CDR2 SQIVND (reference sequence). The CDR3 is 12 amino acids. Between the trimmed V and J ends, which lost 4 bases and 1 base, there was a span of 4 bases. CDR3 sequence: CASSNRNTEAFF. The DNA for the CDR3 is TGTGCCAGTAGTAACAGGAACACTGAAGCTTTCTTT.

This clone was recorded a few times. The CDR3 DNA reads TGTGCCAGCAGCCCTCCCGGGACTAGGGGCACCGGGGAGCTGTTTTTT. It translates to CASSPPGTRGTGELFF. This chain joins TRBV7-3 and TRBJ2-2; 8 bases line up with TRBD2. There are 16 residues in the CDR3. From germline, CDR1 is SGHTA and CDR2 FQGTGA. The trim removed 5 bases at V and 4 bases at J, leaving 9 bases unmatched.